Detailed here is one T cell receptor beta chain. There is no known antigen for this receptor. No base qualities exist here, and no much larger clone lies one base off it. This sample stems from a study of siplizumab effects on memory and regulatory T cells (dated by TCRdb to the late 2010s). Notes on the research overall: The study examined how the anti-CD2 antibody siplizumab affects alloreactive T-cell subsets in allogeneic mixed lymphocyte reactions built from human PBMCs. What the study reported, not specific to this receptor: Compared with memory T cells, unstimulated naive T cells appeared more diverse, and naive cells seemed to make a substantial contribution to the alloresponse. Roughly 80-96% of proliferating CD4+ or CD8+ clones could not be assigned a naive or memory phenotype. The cumulative frequency of alloreactive sequences that could be traced back to unstimulated CD4+ memory T cells was significantly reduced by siplizumab. Because sequences at frequencies below about 10^-5 were poorly captured, only a minor fraction of alloreactive clones could be mapped back to unstimulated subsets. Whether proliferating Tregs from siplizumab cultures were suppressive was not functionally confirmed. Of the alloreactive CD4+ clones that could be mapped, the Treg-derived share averaged roughly 73% with siplizumab compared with approximately 25% in control reactions.

Additional sequencing covered unstimulated subsets from three donor pairs, namely CD8+ effector memory, CD4+ naive, CD8+ TEMRA, CD4+ memory and CD8+ naive. TCRbeta CDR3 sequencing was performed on sorted unstimulated T cells and on proliferating T cells recovered from mixed lymphocyte reactions. Fresh whole blood from fewer than 11 HLA-typed healthy donors was used to isolate PBMCs. Preparation of the library involved the immunoSEQ multiplex PCR assay. The deep sequencing platform assayed about 90,000 TCR templates per sample. Genomic DNA extracted from sorted T cells was the material used for TCRbeta CDR3 sequencing. The paper's processing steps were these. The R programming language was used for clonal analysis of TCRbeta CDR3 data. Alloreactive CD4+ and CD8+ clones were defined by comparing unstimulated samples with post-reaction CFSE-low samples. Alloreactive CD4+ clones were assigned to regulatory or non-regulatory origin by matching sequences to sorted unstimulated Treg and non-Treg repertoires. The immuneACCESS repertoire file appears here via TCRdb, limited to in-frame rearrangements. These files lack a portion of the clones; in checked studies, under half of the deficit traces to unresolved V genes, and the cause of the others is not known. The V and J calls and the clone size are those of that table, but D and trimming were determined from the DNA. This sample comprises more than 75,000 clones, around 95% of them detected only once. The biggest ten clones account for less than 0.035% of the sample.

Ends trimmed: V by 1 base, J by 2 bases; bases unmatched to a gene: 10. The germline V gene (reference sequence) supplies CDR1 SEHNR and CDR2 FQNEAQ. From the cysteine through the phenylalanine, the CDR3 covers 18 amino acids. Just the 54-base CDR3 DNA is kept, in frame starting at base 1. The sample was naive CD4+ T cells sorted from blood. The meaning of the sample's cell subset or site label: unstimulated naive T cells. The TCR originated in a human donor in good health. The rearrangement joined TRBV7-9 to TRBJ2-2; TRBD1 lines up with 7 middle nucleotides. CDR3 sequence: CASSLGPPGQQNTGELFF. In nucleotides, the sequence is TGTGCCAGCAGCTTAGGGCCCCCGGGACAGCAAAACACCGGGGAGCTGTTTTTT.